The entry below describes one T cell receptor (beta chain). Time point specified: pretreatment peripheral blood. The CDR3 covers 14 residues. The junction had 8 bases not matched to a gene; V was cut back by 6 bases and J by 6 bases. The germline V gene encodes CDR1 MNHEY and CDR2 SMNVEV (reference sequence). Profiled with immunoSEQ multiplex PCR; TCRdb holds only in-frame clones, not every one. The sample lists fewer than 100,000 clones, 85% occurring once. The sample comes from a study of PD-L1 blockade in urothelial cancer. In the study overall: Male patients with bladder-origin urothelial cancer numbered about 90% of the 29. The analyses of blood took place 3 weeks (second dose) and 6 weeks after treatment start.

The clonotype was recovered from a man aged 40-49 years with urothelial cancer. The chain combines TRBV27 with TRBJ2-3, with TRBD1 matching 8 bases. Here the sequenced sample was PBMCs, taken around atezolizumab (anti-PD-L1) treatment. The DNA for the CDR3 is TGTGCCAGCAGCCGGGACAGGCGTAGGGATACGCAGTATTTT. It specifies CASSRDRRRDTQYF.